Many counts were recorded for the clone carrying this TCR beta chain. This record comes from a study of T cells in Graves' hyperthyroidism and ophthalmopathy. TCR beta CDR3 regions were amplified from RNA transcripts. With the HTBI primer set, the TCR CDR3 went through a first round of RT-PCR. One entry per CDR3 protein, called by TCRdb with MiXCR from the multiplex PCR reads. Among about half a million distinct CDR3 sequences listed, roughly 20% were seen once. With a duration under 2 months, the hyperthyroidism was newly diagnosed in patients aged 18 to 65. The receptor's source is a man aged 18 to 30 with Graves' hyperthyroidism. Material for sequencing was blood.

CDR3: CASSSLLAGDPYEQYF. In nucleotides, the CDR3 is TGTGCCAGCAGTTCCCTACTAGCGGGGGATCCCTACGAGCAGTACTTC. The chain is built from TRBV28 and TRBJ2-7, with TRBD2 matching 11 bases. The V and J ends lost 4 bases and 2 bases, in that order; junction bases with no gene match: 7. Germline CDR1 is MDHEN and CDR2 is SYDVKM. This CDR3 spans 16 amino acids.